This T cell receptor (beta chain) was observed in a study of T cell responses to AZD1222 COVID-19 vaccine. Study-wide context: Second-dose intervals of approximately 4 or approximately 12 weeks were pooled.

V was clipped by 3 bases and J by 8 bases, with 17 bases between them. The CDR3 covers 15 residues. Germline values: CDR1 SGHRS, CDR2 YFSETQ. Assay: immunoSEQ multiplex PCR; the TCRdb copy retains only in-frame clones and omits some. In the table there are approximately 74,000 clones, just over 85% of which are singletons. Overall study results and limits: The donor cohort was predominantly white British with a female majority, and clonal diversity may have been underestimated. Unmutated variant regions are reportedly targeted by nearly half of spike-specific TCRs.

This clone was seen only once. Its cognate antigen is unknown. The sequences come from peripheral blood, collected on day 0 of AZD1222 vaccination. The chain has TRBV5-1 and TRBJ1-4; no definite D call. This clonotype was sampled from an adult in good health. CDR3 in amino acids: CASSSVPPSSEKLFF. DNA of the CDR3: TGCGCCAGCAGCTCGGTGCCTCCGTCCAGCGAAAAACTGTTTTTT. Together with reference TRBV5-1 and TRBJ1-4, the CDR3 gives the full variable domain: KAGVTQTPRYLIKTRGQQVTLSCSPISGHRSVSWYQQTPGQGLQFLFEYFSETQRNKGNFPGRFSGRQFSNSRSEMNVSTLELGDSALYLCASSSVPPSSEKLFFGSGTQLSVL.